Below are 23 T cell receptor beta chains sequenced from a single sample in a study of sequential checkpoint blockade in melanoma. Produced via immunoSEQ multiplex PCR; TCRdb's table is partial and in-frame only. The sample records more than 10,000 clones, 60% to 80% being singletons. The treatment is: randomized to nivolumab then ipilimumab (arm A) or the reverse (arm B). Here the sequenced sample was CD8+ T cells sorted from blood (inferred from file names), taken from a patient given nivolumab and ipilimumab in sequence. The receptors shown here come from a human donor with melanoma.

The genes are TRBV6-6 and TRBJ2-1, with 8 positions matching TRBD2. The J segment lost 5 bases and the V segment lost 2 bases, leaving 5 bases of the junction unmatched. This CDR3 has 15 amino acids. Germline V gene data show CDR1 as MNHNY and CDR2 as SVGAGI (reference sequence). This chain's CDR3 is CASSYEAGDNNEQFF. The CDR3 DNA sequence: TGTGCCAGCAGTTACGAAGCGGGAGACAACAATGAGCAGTTCTTC.

J is TRBJ2-7 and V is TRBV4-3, with D possibly matching TRBD2 (6 bases). V was trimmed by 4 bases and J by 1 base, leaving 11 bases between them. Germline V gene sequence: CDR1 LGHNA, CDR2 YSLEER. The CDR3 has 14 amino acids. The CDR3 DNA sequence: TGCGCCAGCAGCCCTACCGGAGGGTCCTACGAGCAGTACTTC. This sequence encodes CASSPTGGSYEQYF.

V usage is TRBV5-6 and J usage is TRBJ2-1, with D perhaps TRBD1 (5 bases). V lost 4 bases, J lost 2 bases, and 13 bases lay in between. The CDR3 spans 15 residues. Per the germline V gene, CDR1 is SGHDT and CDR2 is YYEEEE. For the CDR3, the DNA is TGTGCCAGCAGCCAGTCAGGGTACCCCTACAATGAGCAGTTCTTC. Amino acids: CASSQSGYPYNEQFF. The full variable domain, its missing parts supplied by reference TRBV5-6 and TRBJ2-1, is DAGVTQSPTHLIKTRGQQVTLRCSPKSGHDTVSWYQQALGQGPQFIFQYYEEEERQRGNFPDRFSGHQFPNYSSELNVNALLLGDSALYLCASSQSGYPYNEQFFGPGTRLTVL.

This sequence joins TRBV9 and TRBJ2-7, with 9 positions matching TRBD2. Germline CDR1 is SGDLS and CDR2 is YYNGEE. V lost 7 bases and J lost 3; bases outside the gene matches: 2. The CDR3 runs to 12 residues. Here the CDR3 DNA reads TGTGCCAGCGGGCGGGGGGGCTACGAGCAGTACTTC. Amino acids: CASGRGGYEQYF.

The rearrangement uses TRBV4-3 and TRBJ1-4; D not resolved. CDR1 and CDR2 from the germline V gene are LGHNA and YSLEER. Deletions cut 1 base from V and 4 bases from J, with 13 bases between. The CDR3 extends over 16 amino acids. The CDR3 region has the DNA TGCGCCAGCAGCCAAGCCACGGGAGGTATTAATGAAAAACTGTTTTTT. Translating gives CASSQATGGINEKLFF.

This rearrangement joins TRBV5-5 to TRBJ2-7, with 9 bases identical to TRBD1. The CDR3 is 14 amino acids. The germline CDR1 and CDR2 sequences are SGHKS and YYEKEE (reference sequence). The V and J ends lost 3 bases and 4 bases, in that order; junction bases with no gene match: 5. The CDR3 DNA is TGTGCCAGCAGCTGGACAGGGGCGGGGTACGAGCAGTACTTC. Translation gives CASSWTGAGYEQYF. Based on the CDR3 plus reference TRBV5-5 and TRBJ2-7, the full variable domain is DAGVTQSPTHLIKTRGQQVTLRCSPISGHKSVSWYQQVLGQGPQFIFQYYEKEERGRGNFPDRFSARQFPNYSSELNVNALLLGDSALYLCASSWTGAGYEQYFGPGTRLTVT.

This clone was picked up a small number of times. V is TRBV10-2 and J is TRBJ2-7; tentative D call: TRBD2 (5 bases). Per the germline V gene, CDR1 is WSHSY and CDR2 is SAAADI. V lost 6 bases, J lost 2 bases, and 11 bases lay in between. This CDR3 has 13 residues. CDR3 coding DNA: TGCGCCAGCAGGACCGGGAACACCTACGAGCAGTACTTC. This encodes CASRTGNTYEQYF.

The chain employs TRBV5-1 and TRBJ2-3; 7 positions match TRBD1. CDR1 is SGHRS, CDR2 YFSETQ, per germline. The CDR3 has 15 residues. J gave up 4 bases and V 3 bases, and 8 bases lay outside the gene matches. CDR3 loop: CASSSFDRAPDTQYF. CDR3 DNA: TGCGCCAGCAGCTCCTTCGACAGGGCCCCAGATACGCAGTATTTT.

V is TRBV7-9 and J is TRBJ2-1, with D unclear. The germline CDR1 and CDR2 sequences are SEHNR and FQNEAQ (reference sequence). CDR3 length equals 19 residues. V was pared by 2 bases and J by 5 bases, with 25 bases between. DNA for the CDR3: TGTGCCAGCAGCTTATTGGTCGGCGGTCCCCACATTTATGACAATGAGCAGTTCTTC. This codes for CASSLLVGGPHIYDNEQFF.

The chain links TRBV2 to TRBJ1-2, with 9 positions matching TRBD1. Per germline, CDR1 SNHLY and CDR2 FYNNEI. The CDR3 is 14 amino acids. V shed 6 bases, J shed 8 bases, and the junction held 10 bases outside the gene matches. CDR3 sequence reads: CASRALLGTGGYTF. CDR3 in DNA: TGTGCCAGCAGAGCCTTGCTTGGGACAGGGGGCTACACCTTC.

The genes are TRBV19 and TRBJ1-1; no firm D call. V lost 6 bases to trimming and J lost 4 bases, with 12 bases between them. CDR1 and CDR2 from the germline V gene are LNHDA and SQIVND (reference sequence). The CDR3 is 13 residues long. The chain's CDR3 is CASRISVPTEAFF. The CDR3 DNA sequence: TGTGCCAGTAGGATCTCGGTACCCACTGAAGCTTTCTTT.

The V and J genes are TRBV7-6 and TRBJ1-4, with 7 bases that match TRBD1. The V segment lost 5 bases and the J segment 7 bases; nucleotides outside the gene matches: 7. This CDR3 has 14 amino acids. In germline, CDR1 is SGHVS, CDR2 FNYEAQ. CDR3 protein: CASSDGRGLEKLFF. The CDR3 DNA reads TGTGCCAGCAGCGACGGTAGGGGGCTTGAAAAACTGTTTTTT.

The chain joins TRBV28 to TRBJ1-2; 7 bases are a match to TRBD1. CDR3 length equals 16 residues. The V segment lost 4 bases and the J segment 5 bases; nucleotides outside the gene matches: 13. CDR1 and CDR2 (germline): MDHEN, SYDVKM. CDR3 in amino acids: CASSSPDRDSSYGYTF. The CDR3 DNA reads TGTGCCAGCAGTTCACCTGACAGGGACTCGTCTTATGGCTACACCTTC.

This chain uses TRBV19 with TRBJ2-1; no clear D gene. The CDR3 has 13 amino acids. Germline CDR1 reads LNHDA; CDR2 reads SQIVND (reference sequence). V shed 3 bases and J shed 0 bases, with 3 bases lying between them. The CDR3 DNA reads as TGTGCCAGTAGTATTAGCTCCTACAATGAGCAGTTCTTC. This codes for CASSISSYNEQFF.

The CDR3 sequence: CASSKGRQLVSGETQYF. The CDR3, as DNA: TGTGCCAGCAGCAAAGGAAGACAACTCGTTAGTGGGGAGACCCAGTACTTC. The rearrangement joins TRBV21-1 to TRBJ2-5; TRBD1 reflects the table's D call only, with no check against the DNA. TRBV21-1 counts as a pseudogene. The CDR3 is 17 residues long.

V and J are TRBV28 and TRBJ2-5; a weak D match, TRBD2 (5 bases). V lost 6 bases to trimming and J lost 5 bases, with 13 bases between them. CDR1 is MDHEN, CDR2 SYDVKM, per germline. The CDR3 consists of 13 residues. CDR3 coding DNA: TGTGCCAGCAGACTCGGACTCCCTGAGACCCAGTACTTC. Residues: CASRLGLPETQYF.

The rearrangement links TRBV19 to TRBJ1-1, with TRBD1 identical over 11 bases. There are 15 residues in the CDR3. V trimming: 3 bases; J trimming: 5 bases; junction bases outside the gene matches: 5. The V gene's germline CDR1 is LNHDA and CDR2 SQIVND (reference sequence). CDR3 nucleotide sequence: TGTGCCAGTAGTATTGGGGACAGGGGGTTGACTGAAGCTTTCTTT. Its protein product is CASSIGDRGLTEAFF.

The J gene is TRBJ2-2, the V gene TRBV7-7; a possible D gene is TRBD2 (6 bases). Germline V gives CDR1 SSHAT, CDR2 FNYEAQ (reference sequence). This CDR3 spans 18 amino acids. V was trimmed by 2 bases and J by 5 bases, leaving 21 bases between them. In DNA, the CDR3 is TGTGCCAGCAGCTTATCGCAGTTAATCGTGGGGGGAACCGGGGAGCTGTTTTTT. It encodes CASSLSQLIVGGTGELFF.

This clone rates as medium-sized (0.01 to 0.1%). V and J are TRBV9 and TRBJ2-4; D is perhaps TRBD2 (6 bases). The V gene lost 4 bases and the J gene lost 7 bases, with 15 bases spanning the gap. The CDR3 spans 14 residues. Looked up from germline, CDR1 is SGDLS and CDR2 is YYNGEE. CDR3 loop: CASSQGGAGNIQYF. As DNA, the CDR3 is TGTGCCAGCAGCCAAGGAGGGGCTGGGAACATTCAGTACTTC.

This chain joins TRBV7-9 and TRBJ2-7, with a tentative D call TRBD2 (5 bases). Germline CDR1 SEHNR, CDR2 FQNEAQ (reference sequence). Trimming left V 7 bases short and J 3 bases short, with 13 bases between. The CDR3 runs to 13 residues. The CDR3 is CASMGWSGYEQYF. DNA for the CDR3: TGTGCCAGCATGGGGTGGAGCGGCTACGAGCAGTACTTC.

CDR3: CASSLADRNYGYTF. The DNA for the CDR3 is TGTGCCAGCAGCTTGGCGGACAGAAACTATGGCTACACCTTC. J is TRBJ1-2 and V is TRBV5-8; D possibly corresponds to TRBD1 (6 bases). The CDR3 loop spans 14 amino acids. Trimming left V 0 bases short and J 2 bases short, with 8 bases between. CDR1 and CDR2 (germline): SGHTS, YDEGEE.

The chain is built from TRBV7-9 and TRBJ2-3; no clear D. There are 13 residues in the CDR3. Germline CDR1 and CDR2: SEHNR and FQNEAQ (reference sequence). V was shortened by 5 bases and J by 0 bases, with 6 bases between the two germline ends. CDR3 region: CASSLMSTDTQYF. CDR3 DNA sequence: TGTGCCAGCAGCCTAATGAGCACAGATACGCAGTATTTT.

The chain combines TRBV2 with TRBJ2-7; a weak D match, TRBD1 (6 bases). CDR3 length: 13 amino acids. The V end lost 6 bases, the J end lost 4 bases, and 13 bases lay between the germline ends. Germline V gene data show CDR1 as SNHLY and CDR2 as FYNNEI. In nucleotides, the CDR3 is TGTGCCAGCAGAGAATGGACAGCGTACGAGCAGTACTTC. This translates into CASREWTAYEQYF. Supplemented by reference TRBV2 and TRBJ2-7, the full variable domain reads EPEVTQTPSHQVTQMGQEVILRCVPISNHLYFYWYRQILGQKVEFLVSFYNNEISEKSEIFDDQFSVERPDGSNFTLKIRSTKLEDSAMYFCASREWTAYEQYFGPGTRLTVT.